This T cell receptor (beta chain) was captured by sequencing in a study of Graves' ophthalmopathy and Graves' hyperthyroidism. A note on this clonotype: A single base separates this from a much larger clone, so it may be a read error.

Germline loops: CDR1 MGHRA, CDR2 YSYEKL. The CDR3 contains 14 residues. The V gene lost 3 bases and the J gene lost 14 bases, with 17 bases spanning the gap. TCR beta CDR3 regions were amplified from RNA transcripts. The first round was an RT-PCR with HTBI primers, and the second round was a multiplex PCR. TCRdb fed the multiplex PCR reads into MiXCR, producing one record per CDR3 protein. The sample yields 300,000 to 350,000 distinct CDR3 sequences, 15% to 20% seen once. This sequence joins TRBV4-1 and TRBJ1-6; D is perhaps TRBD1 (6 bases). This TCR was sampled from an adult man with Graves' ophthalmopathy. Sequences were obtained from peripheral blood. DNA for the CDR3: TGCGCCAGCAGCCATGTACTTTACAGGGAGGCCCTCCACTTT. Protein sequence: CASSHVLYREALHF.